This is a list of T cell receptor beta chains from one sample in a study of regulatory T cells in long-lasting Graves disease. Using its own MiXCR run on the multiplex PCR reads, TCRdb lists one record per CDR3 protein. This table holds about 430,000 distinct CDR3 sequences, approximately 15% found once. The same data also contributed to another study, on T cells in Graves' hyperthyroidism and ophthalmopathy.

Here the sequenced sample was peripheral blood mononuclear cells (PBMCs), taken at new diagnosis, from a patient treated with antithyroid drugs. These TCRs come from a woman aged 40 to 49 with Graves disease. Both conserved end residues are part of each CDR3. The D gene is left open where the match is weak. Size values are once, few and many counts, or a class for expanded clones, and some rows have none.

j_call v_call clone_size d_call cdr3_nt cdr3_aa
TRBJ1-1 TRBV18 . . TGTGCCAGCTCACCTCAGGTTGGGGCAAGCACTGAAGCTTTCTTT CASSPQVGASTEAFF
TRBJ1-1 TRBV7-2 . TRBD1 TGTGCCAGTAACCCGGACAGGGCGCCTGAAGCTTTCTTT CASNPDRAPEAFF
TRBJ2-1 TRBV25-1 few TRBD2 TGTGCCAGCAGTGAGACTAGCGGGAAGGTTGAGCAGTTCTTC CASSETSGKVEQFF
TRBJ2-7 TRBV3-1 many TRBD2 TGTGCCAGCAGTCGCAAAAGCCCGGGACTAGCGGGAGCTTCCTACGAGCAGTACTTC CASSRKSPGLAGASYEQYF
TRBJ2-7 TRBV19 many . TGTGCCAGTAGTATGGTAGAGGGCCACGAGCAGTACTTC CASSMVEGHEQYF
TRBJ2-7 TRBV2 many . TGTGCCAGCATGGGGTACGGGAGAGCCGGCGAGCAGTACTTC CASMGYGRAGEQYF
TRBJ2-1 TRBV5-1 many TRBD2 TGCGCCAGCAGCTCCGGACTAGTCGGTTTCAATGAGCAGTTCTTC CASSSGLVGFNEQFF
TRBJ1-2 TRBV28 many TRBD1 TGTGCCAGCAGTTTAACCTACAGGGGGCGCGATGGCTACACCTTC CASSLTYRGRDGYTF
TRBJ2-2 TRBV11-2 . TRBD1 TGTGCCAGCAGCTTAGGGGGGACAGTGATGACCGGGGAGCTGTTTTTT CASSLGGTVMTGELFF
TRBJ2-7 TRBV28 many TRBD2 TGTGCCAGCAGTCCTTTTGCCGGGAGGGGCTACGAGCAGTACTTC CASSPFAGRGYEQYF
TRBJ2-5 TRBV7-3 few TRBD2 TGTGCCAGCAGCGCCGGGGGGGCAGAGACCCAGTACTTC CASSAGGAETQYF